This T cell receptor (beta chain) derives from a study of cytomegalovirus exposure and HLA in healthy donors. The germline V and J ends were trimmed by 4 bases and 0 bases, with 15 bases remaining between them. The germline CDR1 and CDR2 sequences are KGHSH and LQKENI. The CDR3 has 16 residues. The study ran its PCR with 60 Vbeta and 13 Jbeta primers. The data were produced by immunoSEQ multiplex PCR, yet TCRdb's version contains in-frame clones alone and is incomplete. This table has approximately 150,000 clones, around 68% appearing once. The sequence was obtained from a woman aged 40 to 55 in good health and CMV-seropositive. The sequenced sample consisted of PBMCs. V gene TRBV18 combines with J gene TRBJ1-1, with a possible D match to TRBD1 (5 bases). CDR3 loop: CASSRERQTLNTEAFF. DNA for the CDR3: TGTGCCAGCTCACGCGAACGACAGACTTTGAACACTGAAGCTTTCTTT.